A single sample gave rise to the 24 T cell receptor beta chains below, sequenced in a study of blood T cell repertoires in COVID-19. The method was immunoSEQ multiplex PCR; TCRdb's version includes in-frame clones alone and lacks a portion of them. The data contain roughly 140,000 clones, about 82% of them singletons. The sample consisted of peripheral blood. These receptors came from a woman between 35 and 50 years old with active or convalescent COVID-19.

The J gene is TRBJ1-4, the V gene TRBV6-6; possibly TRBD1 for D (6 bases). Germline loops: CDR1 MNHNY, CDR2 SVGAGI (reference sequence). V was shortened by 2 bases and J by 7 bases, with 11 bases between the two germline ends. This CDR3 is built from 14 residues. Here the CDR3 DNA reads TGTGCCAGCAGTTACCCGGACAGCCTTGAAAAACTGTTTTTT. This gives the protein CASSYPDSLEKLFF.

This chain links TRBV5-4 with TRBJ1-5; D ambiguous. CDR1 SGHNT and CDR2 YYREEE come from the germline V gene (reference sequence). This CDR3 region has 15 residues. V lost 4 bases and J lost 6, with 17 bases in between. In DNA, the CDR3 is TGTGCCAGCAGCCCCGCACCGGGGAGAGGTCAGCCCCAGCATTTT. Translated: CASSPAPGRGQPQHF.

The rearrangement uses TRBV9 and TRBJ2-1; 7 nucleotides line up with TRBD2. This CDR3 has 13 residues. CDR1 and CDR2 (germline): SGDLS, YYNGEE. With 6 bases clipped from V and 6 bases from J, the junction kept 6 bases outside the gene matches. The CDR3 is CASTPTSSNEQFF. CDR3 nucleotides: TGTGCCAGCACCCCGACTAGCAGCAATGAGCAGTTCTTC.

This clone appeared a single time. The rearrangement joins TRBV10-1 to TRBJ1-1, with 7 bases aligning to TRBD1. Germline loops: CDR1 WNHNN, CDR2 SYGVQD (reference sequence). V gave up 4 bases and J gave up 1 base; unmatched junction bases: 3. The CDR3 has 14 amino acids. The CDR3 DNA follows: TGCGCCAGCAGTGTAGGGACAGCGAACACTGAAGCTTTCTTT. Its translation is CASSVGTANTEAFF.

The rearrangement joins TRBV6-5 to TRBJ2-2; no definite D call. The CDR3 has 13 amino acids. Germline V lookup: CDR1 MNHEY, CDR2 SVGAGI. Trimming took off 2 bases at V and 2 bases at J, with 3 bases between the two ends. DNA of the CDR3: TGTGCCAGCAGTTACCAAAACACCGGGGAGCTGTTTTTT. Its translation is CASSYQNTGELFF.

This clone was counted once. This chain uses TRBV13 with TRBJ2-5; TRBD2 is a possible D gene (6 bases). V lost 7 bases, J lost 5 bases, and 20 bases lay in between. Germline CDR1 is PRHDT and CDR2 is FYEKMQ (reference sequence). The CDR3 spans 15 residues. Here the CDR3 reads CASNKGEAGGETQYF. In nucleotides, the CDR3 is TGTGCCAGCAACAAAGGGGAAGCGGGTGGGGAGACCCAGTACTTC.

The chain recombines TRBV28 with TRBJ1-1; a possible D gene is TRBD1 (5 bases). V lost 3 bases and J 3 bases, leaving 11 bases between the germline ends. The germline V gene encodes CDR1 MDHEN and CDR2 SYDVKM. This CDR3 region has 14 residues. CDR3 nucleotide sequence: TGTGCCAGCAGTTTTCGGGGGACTGACACTGAAGCTTTCTTT. Amino acid sequence: CASSFRGTDTEAFF.

V is TRBV30 and J is TRBJ1-3, with D possibly TRBD1 on 6 matching bases. This CDR3 comprises 13 residues. Between the trimmed V and J ends, which lost 3 bases and 3 bases, there was a span of 9 bases. Per germline, CDR1 GTSNPN and CDR2 SVGIG (reference sequence). CDR3 residues: CAWSWTDGNTIYF. The CDR3 nucleotides are TGTGCCTGGAGCTGGACAGATGGAAACACCATATATTTT.

The table lists this clone with a count of one. This chain joins TRBV19 and TRBJ1-1, with TRBD1 identical over 12 bases. The V gene's germline CDR1 is LNHDA and CDR2 SQIVND (reference sequence). The CDR3 consists of 15 residues. V dropped 5 bases and J dropped 5; count of bases not matched to a gene: 6. CDR3 DNA: TGTGCCAGTAGTGGGACAGGGGGCTCTTGGACTGAAGCTTTCTTT. It is translated as CASSGTGGSWTEAFF.

The V and J genes are TRBV5-5 and TRBJ1-5; the D gene is possibly TRBD1 (5 bases). Germline-derived CDR1 and CDR2 are SGHKS and YYEKEE (reference sequence). V lost 3 bases and J 0 bases, leaving 13 bases between the germline ends. The CDR3 totals 16 residues. CDR3 sequence: CASSSRDPYSNQPQHF. CDR3 nucleotides: TGTGCCAGCAGCTCGCGGGACCCTTATAGCAATCAGCCCCAGCATTTT.

CDR3 nucleotides: TGTGCCAGTAGTATGGGGCCAGGGGGAAGCTATGGCTACACCTTC. Its translation is CASSMGPGGSYGYTF. The genes are TRBV19 and TRBJ1-2, with TRBD1 matching 7 bases. Germline V gene sequence: CDR1 LNHDA, CDR2 SQIVND (reference sequence). This CDR3 region has 15 residues. The V and J ends lost 3 bases and 4 bases, in that order; junction bases with no gene match: 8.

This clone was counted a single time. The gene calls are TRBV28 and TRBJ1-5; D might be TRBD1 (6 bases). This CDR3 spans 15 amino acids. Germline V gene data show CDR1 as MDHEN and CDR2 as SYDVKM. Trimming removed 6 bases from V and 0 bases from J, with 12 bases in between. The CDR3 loop is CASRGTGYSNQPQHF. The CDR3 DNA reads as TGTGCCAGCAGGGGTACAGGGTATAGCAATCAGCCCCAGCATTTT.

The genes are TRBV6-4 and TRBJ2-6; TRBD1 might be the D (5 bases). CDR3 length equals 14 residues. Germline lookup yields CDR1 MRHNA and CDR2 SNTAGT. V was shortened by 4 bases and J by 4 bases, with 8 bases between the two germline ends. CDR3 nucleotide sequence: TGTGCCAGCAGTGCAGGGCTCGGGGCCAACGTCCTGACTTTC. This encodes CASSAGLGANVLTF.

Notes on this clone: The junction shows a germline mismatch at one end, possibly a read error. V and J are TRBV7-7 and TRBJ2-3, with 9 nucleotides matching TRBD2. CDR1 is SSHAT, CDR2 FNYEAQ, per germline (reference sequence). The CDR3 covers 16 residues. The CDR3 here is CASSLAAAGGPDTQYF. DNA of the CDR3: TGTGCTAGCAGCTTAGCGGCGGCGGGGGGGCCGGATACGCAGTATTTT. The variable domain in full, with the rest retrieved from reference TRBV7-7 and TRBJ2-3, is GAGVSQSPRYKVTKRGQDVTLRCDPISSHATLYWYQQALGQGPEFLTYFNYEAQPDKSGLPSDRFSAERPEGSISTLTIQRTEQRDSAMYRCASSLAAAGGPDTQYFGPGTRLTVL.

The rearrangement uses TRBV7-2 and TRBJ1-1, with 7 bases that match TRBD1. The ends lost 5 bases at V and 4 bases at J; junction bases unmatched: 7. This CDR3 has 14 amino acids. Germline V gene data show CDR1 as SGHTA and CDR2 as FQGNSA. CDR3 protein: CASSRSPGGTEAFF. DNA for the CDR3: TGTGCCAGCAGCCGTAGCCCAGGGGGCACTGAAGCTTTCTTT.

The chain carries TRBV6-2 or TRBV6-3 and TRBJ2-7; 10 nucleotides agree with TRBD2. The CDR3 contains 15 residues. The ends lost 1 base at V and 4 bases at J; junction bases unmatched: 4. CDR1 and CDR2 from the germline V gene are MNHEY and SVGEGT. DNA for the CDR3: TGTGCCAGCAGTTACTGGGGGACTAGCGCGTACGAGCAGTACTTC. It codes for CASSYWGTSAYEQYF.

The chain combines TRBV18 with TRBJ1-5; unclear D gene. Germline V CDR1 and CDR2: KGHSH, LQKENI. The length of the CDR3 is 14 residues. The V gene lost 2 bases and the J gene lost 0 bases, with 5 bases spanning the gap. The CDR3 region has the DNA TGTGCCAGCTCACCAGCGGATAGCAATCAGCCCCAGCATTTT. It translates to CASSPADSNQPQHF.

This clone appeared once. The chain combines TRBV4-2 with TRBJ2-3; 8 bases agree with TRBD2. Trimming took 0 bases from V and 8 from J; bases not matched to a gene: 7. This CDR3 contains 15 residues. Germline V gives CDR1 LGHNA, CDR2 YNFKEQ. This chain's CDR3 is CASSQDNGGAGTQYF. For the CDR3, the DNA is TGTGCCAGCAGCCAAGATAACGGGGGGGCCGGTACGCAGTATTTT.

The chain employs TRBV5-5 and TRBJ1-3; 11 bases are shared with TRBD1. CDR3 length equals 15 residues. Losses at the gene ends were 4 bases for V and 4 bases for J; bases not matched to a gene: 4. Per germline, CDR1 SGHKS and CDR2 YYEKEE (reference sequence). CDR3 residues: CASSRTGGEGNTIYF. Here the CDR3 DNA reads TGTGCCAGCAGCCGGACAGGGGGCGAAGGAAACACCATATATTTT. Variable domain in full (rest from reference TRBV5-5 and TRBJ1-3): DAGVTQSPTHLIKTRGQQVTLRCSPISGHKSVSWYQQVLGQGPQFIFQYYEKEERGRGNFPDRFSARQFPNYSSELNVNALLLGDSALYLCASSRTGGEGNTIYFGEGSWLTVV.

This clone was observed a handful of times. V gene TRBV5-4 combines with J gene TRBJ2-1; TRBD2 matches at 10 bases. This CDR3 region has 14 residues. The V gene end was trimmed by 6 bases and the J gene end by 5 bases; junction bases not matched to a gene: 5. Germline V lookup: CDR1 SGHNT, CDR2 YYREEE (reference sequence). The CDR3 reads CASTASGGDNEQFF. The CDR3 nucleotides are TGTGCCAGCACGGCTAGCGGGGGAGACAATGAGCAGTTCTTC. Full variable domain (rest looked up from reference TRBV5-4 and TRBJ2-1): ETGVTQSPTHLIKTRGQQVTLRCSSQSGHNTVSWYQQALGQGPQFIFQYYREEENGRGNFPPRFSGLQFPNYSSELNVNALELDDSALYLCASTASGGDNEQFFGPGTRLTVL.

Concerning this clone itself: Other DNA sequences in the same sample also yield this CDR3. The CDR3 DNA reads TGTGCCAGCAGCTTGGGACAGGCTAACTATGGCTACACCTTC. Protein: CASSLGQANYGYTF. The chain links TRBV7-9 to TRBJ1-2, with TRBD1 matching 8 bases. This CDR3 contains 14 residues. CDR1 is SEHNR, CDR2 FQNEAQ, per germline (reference sequence). Trimming took 3 bases from V and 0 from J; bases not matched to a gene: 0.

The chain employs TRBV28 and TRBJ2-7; 10 nucleotides agree with TRBD1. This CDR3 has 15 amino acids. In germline, CDR1 is MDHEN, CDR2 SYDVKM. The V gene end was trimmed by 7 bases and the J gene end by 4 bases; junction bases not matched to a gene: 10. In DNA, the CDR3 is TGTGCCAGCACCCTAACCGGGACAGGGGCTTACGAGCAGTACTTC. Protein sequence: CASTLTGTGAYEQYF.

In DNA form, the CDR3 reads TGTGCCAGCAGCTTAGCCCCCAGGGTGAATGAGCAGTTCTTC. Translating it yields CASSLAPRVNEQFF. V usage is TRBV7-2 and J usage is TRBJ2-1; the D gene is possibly TRBD1 (5 bases). Germline V lookup: CDR1 SGHTA, CDR2 FQGNSA. Trimming stripped 0 bases from V and 7 bases from J, with 10 bases between. This CDR3 comprises 14 residues.

The chain joins TRBV3-1 (or the pseudogene TRBV3-2) to TRBJ2-3; TRBD2 is a possible D gene (6 bases). V lost 4 bases and J 0 bases, leaving 11 bases between the germline ends. Germline loops: CDR1 LGHDT, CDR2 YNNKEL (reference sequence). The CDR3 runs 15 residues. CDR3 sequence reads: CASSPSSVSTDTQYF. Written as DNA, the CDR3 is TGTGCCAGCAGCCCGTCTAGCGTTAGCACAGATACGCAGTATTTT.